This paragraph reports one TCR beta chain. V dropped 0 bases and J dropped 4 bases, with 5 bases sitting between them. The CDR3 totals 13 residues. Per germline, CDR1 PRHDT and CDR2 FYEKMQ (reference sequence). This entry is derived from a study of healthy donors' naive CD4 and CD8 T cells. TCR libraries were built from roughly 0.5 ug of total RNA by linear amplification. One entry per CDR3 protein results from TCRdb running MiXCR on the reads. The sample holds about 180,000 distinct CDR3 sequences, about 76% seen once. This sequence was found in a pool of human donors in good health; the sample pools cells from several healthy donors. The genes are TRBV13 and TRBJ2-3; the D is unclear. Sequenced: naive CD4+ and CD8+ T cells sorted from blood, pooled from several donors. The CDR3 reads CASSLGLADTQYF. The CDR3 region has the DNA TGTGCCAGCAGCTTAGGCCTTGCAGATACGCAGTATTTT.